This entry lists 17 T cell receptor beta chains sequenced from one sample in a study of blood T cell repertoires in COVID-19. Assay used: immunoSEQ multiplex PCR; TCRdb lists only in-frame clones, some missing. The sample includes over 600,000 clones, about nine tenths of them seen just once. The sequencing input was peripheral blood. The receptors here all came from a woman in her late teens or twenties with acute or convalescent COVID-19.

The chain has TRBV3-1 (or the pseudogene TRBV3-2) and TRBJ1-2; D might be TRBD1 (6 bases). V lost 4 bases and J 6 bases, leaving 12 bases between the germline ends. The CDR3 length is 13 residues. The germline V gene encodes CDR1 LGHDT and CDR2 YNNKEL (reference sequence). The CDR3 reads CASSLTGEHGYTF. The CDR3 DNA sequence: TGTGCCAGCAGCCTGACAGGCGAGCATGGCTACACCTTC.

The chain is built from TRBV5-1 and TRBJ1-2, with D perhaps matching TRBD1 (5 bases). Germline V gene sequence: CDR1 SGHRS, CDR2 YFSETQ. The V gene lost 0 bases and the J gene lost 3 bases, with 12 bases spanning the gap. The CDR3 length is 15 residues. Written as DNA, the CDR3 is TGCGCCAGCAGCTTGGTCGGGGGTCGAGACTATGGCTACACCTTC. Protein: CASSLVGGRDYGYTF. The variable domain in full, with the rest retrieved from reference TRBV5-1 and TRBJ1-2, is KAGVTQTPRYLIKTRGQQVTLSCSPISGHRSVSWYQQTPGQGLQFLFEYFSETQRNKGNFPGRFSGRQFSNSRSEMNVSTLELGDSALYLCASSLVGGRDYGYTFGSGTRLTVV.

The chain joins TRBV5-1 to TRBJ1-2; D is unclear. CDR1 is SGHRS, CDR2 YFSETQ, per germline. The V gene lost 0 bases and the J gene lost 1 base, with 13 bases spanning the gap. This CDR3 comprises 16 residues. The CDR3 protein is CASSLGGQLFNYGYTF. The CDR3 nucleotides are TGCGCCAGCAGCTTGGGCGGCCAGTTATTTAACTATGGCTACACCTTC. The complete variable domain, with remaining parts taken from reference TRBV5-1 and TRBJ1-2, reads KAGVTQTPRYLIKTRGQQVTLSCSPISGHRSVSWYQQTPGQGLQFLFEYFSETQRNKGNFPGRFSGRQFSNSRSEMNVSTLELGDSALYLCASSLGGQLFNYGYTFGSGTRLTVV.

The V and J genes are TRBV11-2 and TRBJ2-7, with D unresolved. Looked up from germline, CDR1 is SGHAT and CDR2 is FQNNGV. V was shortened by 4 bases and J by 2 bases, with 12 bases between the two germline ends. This CDR3 is 14 amino acids long. In nucleotides, the CDR3 is TGTGCCAGCAGCTCGCGGAGTGCTACCTACGAGCAGTACTTC. Residues: CASSSRSATYEQYF. The whole variable domain, filled in from reference TRBV11-2 and TRBJ2-7, reads EAGVAQSPRYKIIEKRQSVAFWCNPISGHATLYWYQQILGQGPKLLIQFQNNGVVDDSQLPKDRFSAERLKGVDSTLKIQPAKLEDSAVYLCASSSRSATYEQYFGPGTRLTVT.

This chain uses TRBV5-1 with TRBJ1-2, with D possibly TRBD1 on 6 matching bases. Germline CDR1 is SGHRS and CDR2 is YFSETQ. This CDR3 is built from 15 residues. The V gene lost 0 bases and the J gene lost 4 bases, with 13 bases spanning the gap. The CDR3 is CASSLVQGPFYGYTF. The CDR3 DNA reads as TGCGCCAGCAGCTTGGTTCAGGGGCCCTTCTATGGCTACACCTTC. The whole variable domain, filled in from reference TRBV5-1 and TRBJ1-2, reads KAGVTQTPRYLIKTRGQQVTLSCSPISGHRSVSWYQQTPGQGLQFLFEYFSETQRNKGNFPGRFSGRQFSNSRSEMNVSTLELGDSALYLCASSLVQGPFYGYTFGSGTRLTVV.

This chain connects TRBV5-8 to TRBJ1-5; TRBD1 matches 7 bases. Germline values: CDR1 SGHTS, CDR2 YDEGEE. CDR3 length equals 17 residues. The V and J ends lost 1 base and 3 bases, in that order; junction bases with no gene match: 10. DNA for the CDR3: TGTGCCAGCAGCTTGAGGCAGGGGGAAAACAACAATCAGCCCCAGCATTTT. Translation gives CASSLRQGENNNQPQHF.

This chain links TRBV6-2 or TRBV6-3 with TRBJ1-2, with D unclear. The CDR3 runs to 12 residues. Germline-derived CDR1 and CDR2 are MNHEY and SVGEGT. V gave up 5 bases and J gave up 4 bases, with 8 bases separating them. The CDR3 region is CASSDYSYGYTF. The CDR3 region has the DNA TGTGCCAGCAGTGACTACAGCTATGGCTACACCTTC.

This chain links TRBV6-8 with TRBJ1-5; maybe TRBD1 (6 bases). The CDR3 spans 16 residues. V was trimmed by 6 bases and J by 5 bases, leaving 20 bases between them. The germline V gene has CDR1 MNHGY and CDR2 SAAAGT. The CDR3 bases are TGTGCCAGCAGCAAGTATCTCCGGGACAATGATCAGCCCCAGCATTTT. Translated, it gives CASSKYLRDNDQPQHF.

This clone was counted once. Here the CDR3 DNA reads TGTGCCAGCAGTGTAGAAGTAACCATCTACGAGCAGTACTTC. Translated: CASSVEVTIYEQYF. The chain carries TRBV2 and TRBJ2-7; D is undetermined. The CDR3 covers 14 residues. CDR1 and CDR2 from the germline V gene are SNHLY and FYNNEI. The V gene lost 4 bases and the J gene lost 3 bases, with 13 bases spanning the gap.

V and J are TRBV7-6 and TRBJ2-1; D is possibly TRBD1 (5 bases). Germline V gene data show CDR1 as SGHVS and CDR2 as FNYEAQ. The CDR3 consists of 15 residues. The V and J ends lost 5 bases and 0 bases respectively, with 11 bases between them. This CDR3 reads CASSLLTDSYNEQFF. The CDR3 DNA follows: TGTGCCAGCAGCCTCTTGACAGACTCCTACAATGAGCAGTTCTTC.

CDR3 bases: TGTGCCAGCAGCGGGACAGGGCTTACAGCTAACTATGGCTACACCTTC. Its protein is CASSGTGLTANYGYTF. This chain links TRBV7-8 with TRBJ1-2, with TRBD1 matching over 9 bases. J gave up 0 bases and V 5 bases, and 7 bases lay outside the gene matches. CDR1 and CDR2 from the germline V gene are SGHVS and FQNEAQ. This CDR3 is 16 amino acids long. The whole variable domain, remainder taken from reference TRBV7-8 and TRBJ1-2, is GAGVSQSPRYKVAKRGQDVALRCDPISGHVSLFWYQQALGQGPEFLTYFQNEAQLDKSGLPSDRFFAERPEGSVSTLKIQRTQQEDSAVYLCASSGTGLTANYGYTFGSGTRLTVV.

The chain carries TRBV3-1 (or the pseudogene TRBV3-2) and TRBJ1-5, with D maybe TRBD1 (5 bases). The germline V and J ends were trimmed by 3 bases and 6 bases, with 12 bases remaining between them. The CDR3 spans 14 residues. Germline lookup yields CDR1 LGHDT and CDR2 YNNKEL (reference sequence). CDR3 sequence: CASSHGVRGQPQHF. The CDR3 region has the DNA TGTGCCAGCAGCCATGGGGTAAGGGGTCAGCCCCAGCATTTT.

In its sample, this clone was seen a few times. The V gene is TRBV9, the J gene TRBJ2-7, with 8 bases fitting TRBD2. There are 16 residues in the CDR3. The germline V gene has CDR1 SGDLS and CDR2 YYNGEE. The trim removed 4 bases at V and 0 bases at J, leaving 9 bases unmatched. For the CDR3, the DNA is TGTGCCAGCAGCTCGCCCCGGGGGGGATACTCCTACGAGCAGTACTTC. Encoded protein: CASSSPRGGYSYEQYF.

This clone appeared once. The rearrangement joins TRBV19 to TRBJ1-1; no firm D call. The CDR3 sequence is 14 residues long. V lost 1 base and J 3 bases, leaving 9 bases between the germline ends. CDR1 and CDR2 (germline): LNHDA, SQIVND (reference sequence). CDR3 sequence reads: CASSIAEEYTEAFF. CDR3 DNA sequence: TGTGCCAGTAGTATAGCCGAGGAGTACACTGAAGCTTTCTTT.

This chain's CDR3 is CASSQVERAYGYTF. CDR3 sequence (DNA): TGTGCCAGCAGCCAAGTGGAGAGGGCCTATGGCTACACCTTC. The gene calls are TRBV3-1 (or the pseudogene TRBV3-2) and TRBJ1-2; D uncertain. The germline V gene encodes CDR1 LGHDT and CDR2 YNNKEL (reference sequence). Between the trimmed V and J ends, which lost 1 base and 4 bases, there was a span of 10 bases. This CDR3 has 14 residues.

The chain links TRBV11-3 to TRBJ2-6, with D possibly matching TRBD2 (5 bases). The ends were cut back, 2 bases at V and 11 bases at J, with 10 bases in the middle. Germline CDR1 reads SGHNT; CDR2 reads YENEEA. The CDR3 extends over 13 amino acids. This chain's CDR3 is CASSLNVGDVLTF. The CDR3 DNA reads TGTGCCAGCAGCTTAAACGTCGGGGACGTCCTGACTTTC.

The count of this clone is one. The V call is TRBV28, the J call TRBJ1-1, with D tentatively TRBD1 (6 bases). Germline CDR1 reads MDHEN; CDR2 reads SYDVKM. This CDR3 has 13 amino acids. V lost 7 bases and J 4 bases, leaving 13 bases between the germline ends. The CDR3 DNA sequence: TGTGCCAGCAATTTGGACAGCGGCACTGAAGCTTTCTTT. Amino acid sequence: CASNLDSGTEAFF.